Described below is a single T cell receptor beta chain sequence and its context. What it binds is unknown. This entry belongs to a study of monozygotic twins with cystic fibrosis. For the study at large: Around 3 micrograms of fragmented DNA underwent roughly 16 PCR cycles for library preparation.

Data came from immunoSEQ multiplex PCR; TCRdb stores just in-frame clones and leaves some out. Of about 5,000 clones listed, about 96% are singletons. V shed 4 bases and J shed 3 bases, with 8 bases lying between them. CDR1 is SGHNT and CDR2 is YYREEE in the germline V gene (reference sequence). The CDR3 spans 13 residues. Findings and limits, study-wide: No link emerged between shared CDR3 counts and age, concordance or severity. The repertoire was suggested to be naive-dominated, clonality median about 0.0094. Nucleotide-identical clonotype sharing was significantly higher within monozygotic CF twin pairs than between unrelated CF individuals.

The chain has TRBV5-4 and TRBJ2-4, with D perhaps assigned TRBD1 or TRBD2 (5 bases each). Specimen: blood. The clonotype originates from a boy aged 2 to 10 with cystic fibrosis. The CDR3 DNA reads as TGTGCCAGCAGCGGGACGAACAAAAACATTCAGTACTTC. This gives the protein CASSGTNKNIQYF.